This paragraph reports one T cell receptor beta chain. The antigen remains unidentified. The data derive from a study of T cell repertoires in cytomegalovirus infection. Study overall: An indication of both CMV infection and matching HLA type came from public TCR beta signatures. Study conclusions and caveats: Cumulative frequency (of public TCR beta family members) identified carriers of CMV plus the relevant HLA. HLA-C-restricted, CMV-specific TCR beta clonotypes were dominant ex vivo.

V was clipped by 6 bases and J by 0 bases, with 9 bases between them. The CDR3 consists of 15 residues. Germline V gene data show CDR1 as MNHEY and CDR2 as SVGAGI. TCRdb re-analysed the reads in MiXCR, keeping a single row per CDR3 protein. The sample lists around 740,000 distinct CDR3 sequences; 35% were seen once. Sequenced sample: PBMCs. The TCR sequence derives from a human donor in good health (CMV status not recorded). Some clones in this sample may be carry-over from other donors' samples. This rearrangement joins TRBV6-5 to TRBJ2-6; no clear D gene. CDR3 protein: CASRGWHSGANVLTF. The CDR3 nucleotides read TGTGCCAGCAGGGGTTGGCACTCTGGGGCCAACGTCCTGACTTTC.